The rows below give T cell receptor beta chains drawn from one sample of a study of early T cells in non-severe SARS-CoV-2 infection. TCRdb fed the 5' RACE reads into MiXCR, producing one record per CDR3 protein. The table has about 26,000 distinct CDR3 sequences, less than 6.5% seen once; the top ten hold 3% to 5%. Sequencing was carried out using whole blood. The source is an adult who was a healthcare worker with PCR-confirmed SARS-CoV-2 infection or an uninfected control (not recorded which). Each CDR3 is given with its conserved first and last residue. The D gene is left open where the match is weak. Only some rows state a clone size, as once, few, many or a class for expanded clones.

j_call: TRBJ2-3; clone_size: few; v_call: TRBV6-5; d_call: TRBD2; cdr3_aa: CASSPSGTSGDTQYF; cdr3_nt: TGTGCCAGCAGTCCATCGGGGACTAGCGGAGATACGCAGTATTTT
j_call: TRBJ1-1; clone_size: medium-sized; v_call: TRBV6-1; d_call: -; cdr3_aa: CASSGSGPDTEAFF; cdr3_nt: TGTGCCAGCAGTGGGTCAGGGCCTGACACTGAAGCTTTCTTT
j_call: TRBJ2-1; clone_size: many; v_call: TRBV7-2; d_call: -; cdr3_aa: CASSRGPVSYNEQFF; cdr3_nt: TGTGCCAGCAGCCGGGGGCCGGTTTCCTACAATGAGCAGTTCTTC
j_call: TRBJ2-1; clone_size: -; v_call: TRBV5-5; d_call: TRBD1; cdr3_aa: CASSLGQGAVMDEQFF; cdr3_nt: TGTGCCAGCAGCCTAGGACAGGGGGCAGTTATGGATGAGCAGTTCTTC
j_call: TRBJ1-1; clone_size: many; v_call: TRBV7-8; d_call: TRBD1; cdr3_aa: CASSLDRGKNTEAFF; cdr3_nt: TGTGCCAGCAGCTTAGACAGGGGGAAGAACACTGAAGCTTTCTTT
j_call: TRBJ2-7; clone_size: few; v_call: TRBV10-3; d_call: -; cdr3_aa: CAISESGRDGYEQYF; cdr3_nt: TGTGCCATCAGTGAGTCTGGCAGGGATGGCTACGAGCAGTACTTC
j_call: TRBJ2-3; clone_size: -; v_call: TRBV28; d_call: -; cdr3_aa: CASSLIDTQYF; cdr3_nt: TGTGCCAGCAGCTTGATAGATACGCAGTATTTT
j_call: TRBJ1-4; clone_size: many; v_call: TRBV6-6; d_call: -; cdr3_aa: CASSRSEGYGEKLFF; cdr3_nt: TGTGCCAGCAGCCGGTCCGAGGGGTACGGTGAAAAACTGTTTTTT
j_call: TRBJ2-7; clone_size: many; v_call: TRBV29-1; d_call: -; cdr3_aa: CSVEKDSSYEQYF; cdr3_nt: TGCAGCGTTGAAAAGGACTCCTCCTACGAGCAGTACTTC
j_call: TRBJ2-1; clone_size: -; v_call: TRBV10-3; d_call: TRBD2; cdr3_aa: CAISLSRTSGGASSFNEQFF; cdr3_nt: TGTGCCATCAGCCTCTCGAGGACTAGCGGGGGGGCTTCGTCTTTTAATGAGCAGTTCTTC
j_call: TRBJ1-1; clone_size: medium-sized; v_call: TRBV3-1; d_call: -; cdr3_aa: CASSSRQDFLNTEAFF; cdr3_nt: TGTGCCAGCAGCTCTCGACAGGACTTCCTTAACACTGAAGCTTTCTTT
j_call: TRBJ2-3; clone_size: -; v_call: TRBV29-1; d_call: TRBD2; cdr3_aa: CSVEIMASGTSTDTQYF; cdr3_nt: TGCAGCGTTGAAATCATGGCTAGCGGGACAAGCACAGATACGCAGTATTTT
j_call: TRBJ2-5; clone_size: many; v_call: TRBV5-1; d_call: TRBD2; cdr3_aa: CASSIGGGLRQETQYF; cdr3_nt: TGCGCCAGCAGCATCGGCGGGGGGCTTCGCCAAGAGACCCAGTACTTC
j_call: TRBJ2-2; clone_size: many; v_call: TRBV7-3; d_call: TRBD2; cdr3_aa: CASSLTGGGIANTGELFF; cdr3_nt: TGTGCCAGCAGCTTAACAGGCGGGGGGATCGCGAACACCGGGGAGCTGTTTTTT
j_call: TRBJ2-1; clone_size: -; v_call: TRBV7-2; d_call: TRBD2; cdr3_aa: CASSSGGTSGGNEQFF; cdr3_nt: TGTGCCAGCAGCTCCGGGGGGACTAGCGGGGGCAATGAGCAGTTCTTC
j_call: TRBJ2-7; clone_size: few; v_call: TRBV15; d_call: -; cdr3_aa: CATSRELDYEQYF; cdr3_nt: TGTGCCACCAGCAGAGAGTTAGACTACGAGCAGTACTTC
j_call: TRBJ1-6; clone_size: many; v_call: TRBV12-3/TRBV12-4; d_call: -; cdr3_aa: CASSLKEGSPLHF; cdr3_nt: TGTGCCAGCAGTTTAAAGGAAGGATCACCCCTCCACTTT
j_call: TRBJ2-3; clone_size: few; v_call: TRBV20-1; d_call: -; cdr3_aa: CSAEFPGARGTDTQYF; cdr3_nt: TGCAGTGCCGAATTCCCAGGGGCTAGGGGCACAGATACGCAGTATTTT